This TCR beta chain was sequenced during a study of T cells in Graves' hyperthyroidism and ophthalmopathy. Amplification yielded TCR beta CDR3 regions, with RNA transcripts as the source. First-round RT-PCR targeting the TCR CDR3 was performed with the HTBI primer set. Each CDR3 protein gets one entry after TCRdb re-called the multiplex PCR reads with MiXCR. The table shows 600,000 to 700,000 distinct CDR3 sequences, with roughly 46% occurring only once. CDR1 WSHSY and CDR2 SAAADI come from the germline V gene. V trimming: 0 bases; J trimming: 13 bases; junction bases outside the gene matches: 5. The CDR3 is 12 amino acids. In its sample, this clonotype was seen many times.

The specimen was peripheral blood or thyroid tissue (not recorded which). The clonotype originates from an adult man with Graves' disease, either hyperthyroidism or ophthalmopathy (not recorded which). V and J are TRBV10-2 and TRBJ1-2; 7 bases are a match to TRBD1. This CDR3 is CASSESRQGATF. The CDR3 coding sequence is TGCGCCAGCAGTGAGTCGAGACAGGGAGCCACCTTC.